One and the same sample provided the 10 T cell receptor beta chains below, sequenced in a study of OX40 agonist ivuxolimab in advanced cancers. The library was produced with the immunoSEQ multiplex PCR assay. TCRdb limited this immuneACCESS table to in-frame rearrangements with V and J called. A share of clones is missing; checked studies link under half to unresolved V genes, and the rest is unexplained. The sample table records about 69,000 clones; around 87% of these occur just once. 10% to 13% of the sample is in the top ten clones. Sample: CD4+ or CD8+ T cells sorted from blood, taken in a trial of the OX40 agonist ivuxolimab. These receptor sequences come from an adult with an advanced solid tumor such as melanoma, head and neck, liver or kidney cancer.

In nucleotides, the CDR3 is TGCGCCAGCAGCCAAGATAGGGCTAGCGGGAGTACGCAGTATTTT. It codes for CASSQDRASGSTQYF. V usage is TRBV4-3 and J usage is TRBJ2-3, with 10 nucleotides matching TRBD2. Germline trimming cut 0 bases from V and 8 bases from J; bases unmatched to any gene: 5. The CDR3 totals 15 residues. Germline CDR1 LGHNA, CDR2 YSLEER.

The rearrangement uses TRBV7-2 and TRBJ2-3; 10 bases line up with TRBD2. Losses at the gene ends were 4 bases for V and 6 bases for J; bases not matched to a gene: 10. Germline CDR1 SGHTA, CDR2 FQGNSA. The CDR3 covers 16 residues. The CDR3 DNA is TGTGCCAGCAGCTGGAGCGGGAGGGCCGGGGGGGATACGCAGTATTTT. Translated: CASSWSGRAGGDTQYF.

The chain links TRBV21-1 to TRBJ2-2; the D call TRBD2 from the table was never checked on the DNA. TRBV21-1 is shown as a pseudogene. There are 17 residues in the CDR3. The chain's CDR3 is CASSPAGEGVKTGELFF. The DNA of the CDR3 is TGTGCCAGCAGTCCAGCGGGAGAAGGGGTAAAGACCGGGGAGCTGTTTTTT.

The sample holds a few counts of this clone. The J gene is TRBJ2-7, the V gene TRBV15; D unclear. Germline V lookup: CDR1 LNHNV, CDR2 YYDKDF (reference sequence). The CDR3 length is 13 residues. The germline V and J ends were trimmed by 0 bases and 7 bases, with 10 bases remaining between them. This CDR3 is CATSRDPDREQYF. The CDR3 region has the DNA TGTGCCACCAGCAGAGACCCAGACCGAGAGCAGTACTTC.

The CDR3 bases are TGTGCCAGCAGCGCAACCGGGACAGGGGGCCACGAGCAGTACTTC. Residues: CASSATGTGGHEQYF. The V and J genes are TRBV9 and TRBJ2-7; 12 positions match TRBD1. Germline CDR1 and CDR2: SGDLS and YYNGEE. This CDR3 has 15 amino acids. V lost 3 bases, J lost 5 bases, and 6 bases stayed unmatched.

This clone showed up just once. CDR3 coding DNA: TGTGCCAGCAGGACAGAGATTGAAGCTTTCTTT. It codes for CASRTEIEAFF. V is TRBV6-5 and J is TRBJ1-1; TRBD1 might be the D (5 bases). Germline-derived CDR1 and CDR2 are MNHEY and SVGAGI. Trimming pared 6 bases from V and 7 bases from J, leaving 9 bases between. The CDR3 runs to 11 residues.

The chain links TRBV11-1 to TRBJ2-2; 14 bases line up with TRBD2. V was clipped by 7 bases and J by 1 base; unmatched bases: 11. The CDR3 extends over 19 amino acids. Germline lookup yields CDR1 SGHAT and CDR2 FQDESV (reference sequence). CDR3 in amino acids: CASTQKAGTSGGNTGELFF. In DNA form, the CDR3 reads TGTGCCAGCACGCAGAAGGCCGGGACTAGCGGGGGGAACACCGGGGAGCTGTTTTTT.

The J gene is TRBJ2-1, the V gene TRBV5-1; 15 positions agree with TRBD2. The V gene's germline CDR1 is SGHRS and CDR2 YFSETQ. The CDR3 runs to 16 residues. J was trimmed by 5 bases and V by 4 bases; bases with no gene match: 4. For the CDR3, the DNA is TGCGCCAGCAGCGGGGGGACTAGCGGGAGGAACAATGAGCAGTTCTTC. Translation: CASSGGTSGRNNEQFF.

V gene TRBV7-8 combines with J gene TRBJ2-5, with TRBD2 matching over 7 bases. The CDR3 consists of 13 residues. V shed 5 bases and J 2 bases; nucleotides not matched to a gene: 2. Looked up from germline, CDR1 is SGHVS and CDR2 is FQNEAQ. CDR3 loop: CASSKLAQETQYF. In DNA form, the CDR3 reads TGTGCCAGCAGCAAACTAGCGCAAGAGACCCAGTACTTC.

The chain recombines TRBV7-9 with TRBJ2-7; 13 positions match TRBD2. CDR1 SEHNR and CDR2 FQNEAQ come from the germline V gene (reference sequence). CDR3 length: 14 residues. J lost 4 bases, V lost 5 bases, and 2 bases had no gene match. DNA for the CDR3: TGTGCCAGCAGCCGGACTAGCGGGAGTTACGAGCAGTACTTC. Amino acids: CASSRTSGSYEQYF.